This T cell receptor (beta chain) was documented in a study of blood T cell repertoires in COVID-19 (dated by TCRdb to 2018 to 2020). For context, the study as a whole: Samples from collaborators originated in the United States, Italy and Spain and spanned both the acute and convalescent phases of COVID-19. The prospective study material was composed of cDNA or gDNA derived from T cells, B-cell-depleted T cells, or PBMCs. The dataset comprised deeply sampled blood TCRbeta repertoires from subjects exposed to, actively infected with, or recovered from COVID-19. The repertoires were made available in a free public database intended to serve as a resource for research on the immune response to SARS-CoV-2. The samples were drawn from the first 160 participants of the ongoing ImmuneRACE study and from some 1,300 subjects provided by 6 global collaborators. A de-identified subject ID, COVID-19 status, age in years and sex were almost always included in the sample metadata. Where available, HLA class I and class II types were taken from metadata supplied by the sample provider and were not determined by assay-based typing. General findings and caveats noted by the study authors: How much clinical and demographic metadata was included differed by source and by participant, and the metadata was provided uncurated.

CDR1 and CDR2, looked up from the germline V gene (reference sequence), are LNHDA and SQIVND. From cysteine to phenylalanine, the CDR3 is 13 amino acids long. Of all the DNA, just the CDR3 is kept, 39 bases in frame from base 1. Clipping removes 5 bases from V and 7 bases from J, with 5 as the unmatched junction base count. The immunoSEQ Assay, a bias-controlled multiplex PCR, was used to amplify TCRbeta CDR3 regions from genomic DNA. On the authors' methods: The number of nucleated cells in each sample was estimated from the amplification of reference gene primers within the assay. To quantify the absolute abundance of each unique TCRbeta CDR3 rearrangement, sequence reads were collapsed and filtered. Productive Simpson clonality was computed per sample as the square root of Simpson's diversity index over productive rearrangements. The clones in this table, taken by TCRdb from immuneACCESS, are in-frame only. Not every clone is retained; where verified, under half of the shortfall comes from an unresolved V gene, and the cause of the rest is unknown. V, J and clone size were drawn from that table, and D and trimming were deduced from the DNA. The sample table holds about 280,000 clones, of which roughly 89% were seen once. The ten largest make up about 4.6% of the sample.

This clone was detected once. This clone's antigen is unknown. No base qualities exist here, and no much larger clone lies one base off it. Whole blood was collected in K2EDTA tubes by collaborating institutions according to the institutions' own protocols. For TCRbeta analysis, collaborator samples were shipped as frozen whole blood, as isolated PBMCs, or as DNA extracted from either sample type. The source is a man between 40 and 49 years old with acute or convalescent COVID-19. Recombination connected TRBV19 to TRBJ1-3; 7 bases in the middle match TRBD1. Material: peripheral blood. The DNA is TGTGCCAGTAGTGTGCTACAGGGGAACACCATATATTTT. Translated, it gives CASSVLQGNTIYF.